The 17 T cell receptor beta chains presented below share a single source sample, sequenced in a study of PD-L1 blockade in urothelial cancer. Generated by immunoSEQ multiplex PCR, the TCRdb table keeps only in-frame clones and is missing some. The sample has tens of thousands of clones, about 90% seen once. Time point in this sample: pretreatment peripheral blood. This specimen was PBMCs, taken around atezolizumab (anti-PD-L1) treatment. These receptors were taken from a man aged 60 to 75 with urothelial cancer.

The rearrangement uses TRBV30 and TRBJ2-1; TRBD2 agrees at 12 bases. V lost 2 bases, J lost 6 bases, and 5 bases stayed unmatched. From germline, CDR1 is GTSNPN and CDR2 SVGIG (reference sequence). The CDR3 length is 15 residues. The CDR3 loop reads CAWSTGLAGSNEQFF. In DNA, the CDR3 is TGTGCCTGGAGTACCGGACTAGCGGGATCCAATGAGCAGTTCTTC.

This chain joins TRBV29-1 and TRBJ1-4; D remains unclear. V was trimmed by 8 bases and J by 7 bases, leaving 17 bases between them. CDR1 is SQVTM and CDR2 is ANQGSEA in the germline V gene. This CDR3 has 13 residues. The CDR3, as DNA: TGCAGCTCGGCAGGAGTCGAGGGTGAAAAACTGTTTTTT. Protein: CSSAGVEGEKLFF.

This clone occurred a few times. Other DNA sequences from this sample encode an identical CDR3 as well. This chain connects TRBV15 to TRBJ2-4; TRBD1 matches 8 bases. The germline gives CDR1 LNHNV, CDR2 YYDKDF (reference sequence). The CDR3 runs 15 residues. J gave up 6 bases and V 0 bases, and 4 bases lay outside the gene matches. The CDR3 DNA follows: TGTGCCACCAGCAGAGATACAGGGGGGCGAAACATTCAGTACTTC. Translated, it gives CATSRDTGGRNIQYF.

This chain links TRBV28 with TRBJ2-1; 9 positions agree with TRBD1. This CDR3 is built from 14 residues. Germline assignment: CDR1 MDHEN and CDR2 SYDVKM. With 5 bases clipped from V and 8 bases from J, the junction kept 7 bases outside the gene matches. CDR3 nucleotides: TGTGCCAGCAGTAAGGGACAGGGAATCGATGAGCAGTTCTTC. Its translation: CASSKGQGIDEQFF.

The chain combines TRBV11-2 with TRBJ2-3; tentatively, D is TRBD1 (6 bases). Germline CDR1 and CDR2: SGHAT and FQNNGV. The length of the CDR3 is 14 residues. Trimming left V 1 base short and J 3 bases short, with 8 bases between. CDR3 bases: TGTGCCAGCAGCTTAGTCAGGGGTACAGATACGCAGTATTTT. Translating it yields CASSLVRGTDTQYF.

This chain uses TRBV7-8 with TRBJ1-5; D is perhaps TRBD1 (6 bases). This CDR3 spans 18 amino acids. The V and J ends lost 5 bases and 0 bases respectively, with 20 bases between them. CDR1 is SGHVS, CDR2 FQNEAQ, per germline. Here the CDR3 DNA reads TGTGCCAGCAGCCCCTGGACAGTTAACCTTAATAGCAATCAGCCCCAGCATTTT. This translates into CASSPWTVNLNSNQPQHF.

V gene TRBV19 combines with J gene TRBJ2-3, with 11 nucleotides matching TRBD2. Germline CDR1 and CDR2: LNHDA and SQIVND (reference sequence). The V segment lost 5 bases and the J segment 6 bases; nucleotides outside the gene matches: 7. This CDR3 is 15 amino acids long. The CDR3 loop reads CASSLSGRASDTQYF. The CDR3 DNA sequence: TGTGCCAGTAGTCTTAGCGGGAGGGCTTCCGATACGCAGTATTTT.

The J gene is TRBJ2-1, the V gene TRBV7-6; D unclear. Trimming cost V 8 bases and J 0 bases, with 8 bases left between them. This CDR3 region has 13 residues. Per germline, CDR1 SGHVS and CDR2 FNYEAQ. The CDR3 coding sequence is TGTGCCAGCGGCCGTGGCTCCTACAATGAGCAGTTCTTC. Residues: CASGRGSYNEQFF.

The chain carries TRBV27 and TRBJ1-3, with unresolved D. The CDR3 has 14 residues. V lost 6 bases and J lost 0, with 9 bases in between. The germline V gene has CDR1 MNHEY and CDR2 SMNVEV (reference sequence). This CDR3 is CASSPRPSGNTIYF. The DNA for the CDR3 is TGTGCCAGCAGCCCCAGGCCCTCTGGAAACACCATATATTTT.

The chain has TRBV7-2 and TRBJ2-3, with 7 bases lining up with TRBD1. Germline values: CDR1 SGHTA, CDR2 FQGNSA. The CDR3 runs 13 residues. Losses at the gene ends were 5 bases for V and 4 bases for J; bases not matched to a gene: 3. This chain's CDR3 is CASSPTGADTQYF. The CDR3 nucleotides are TGTGCCAGCAGCCCAACAGGGGCAGATACGCAGTATTTT.

This chain uses TRBV27 with TRBJ2-7; TRBD1 matches 7 bases. The CDR3 extends over 15 amino acids. The junction had 11 bases not matched to a gene; V was cut back by 5 bases and J by 4 bases. The germline V gene encodes CDR1 MNHEY and CDR2 SMNVEV (reference sequence). The CDR3 DNA is TGTGCCAGCAGTAACCGACAGGGTATCGATTACGAGCAGTACTTC. Its protein is CASSNRQGIDYEQYF.

This clone was seen only once. V gene TRBV5-5 combines with J gene TRBJ2-3, with D unresolved. In germline, CDR1 is SGHKS, CDR2 YYEKEE (reference sequence). Trimming removed 0 bases from V and 2 bases from J, with 7 bases in between. CDR3 length equals 14 residues. The CDR3 region is CASSLVRYTDTQYF. The CDR3 DNA reads as TGTGCCAGCAGCTTGGTTCGGTACACAGATACGCAGTATTTT.

The J gene is TRBJ2-3, the V gene TRBV13, with 7 bases aligning to TRBD2. This CDR3 spans 17 amino acids. With V trimmed by 3 bases and J by 1 base, 10 bases remained unmatched. Germline-derived CDR1 and CDR2 are PRHDT and FYEKMQ (reference sequence). The CDR3 region has the DNA TGTGCCAGCAGCTTTGGTACGCTAGCGGTACGCACAGATACGCAGTATTTT. This sequence encodes CASSFGTLAVRTDTQYF.

V gene TRBV18 combines with J gene TRBJ2-1, with D possibly being TRBD2 (6 bases). CDR1 and CDR2 (germline): KGHSH, LQKENI. This CDR3 has 11 amino acids. V was clipped by 6 bases and J by 8 bases, with 8 bases between them. The CDR3 region has the DNA TGTGCCAGCTCGGAGGGACATGAGCAGTTCTTC. This codes for CASSEGHEQFF.

CDR3 nucleotides: TGTGCCAGTGCCCCGGGACAGGACCCCTACGAGCAGTACTTC. Translating gives CASAPGQDPYEQYF. V and J are TRBV19 and TRBJ2-7; 8 positions match TRBD1. The CDR3 spans 14 residues. V lost 8 bases and J lost 2; bases outside the gene matches: 8. Germline CDR1 reads LNHDA; CDR2 reads SQIVND (reference sequence).

The chain combines TRBV6-1 with TRBJ1-5, with D perhaps matching TRBD1 (6 bases). The CDR3 runs to 14 residues. The V and J ends lost 5 bases and 7 bases respectively, with 15 bases between them. Germline V gene sequence: CDR1 MNHNS, CDR2 SASEGT. The DNA for the CDR3 is TGTGCCAGCAGTACAGGGTTGGTCGACCAGCCCCAGCATTTT. It is translated as CASSTGLVDQPQHF.

V usage is TRBV28 and J usage is TRBJ2-7, with 9 bases identical to TRBD1. J gave up 3 bases and V 2 bases, and 14 bases lay outside the gene matches. Germline V gives CDR1 MDHEN, CDR2 SYDVKM. This CDR3 is 18 amino acids long. Here the CDR3 reads CASSLRSWDRENNYEQYF. For the CDR3, the DNA is TGTGCCAGCAGTTTACGGTCATGGGACAGGGAAAATAACTACGAGCAGTACTTC.